A selection of T cell receptor beta chains follows, all from one sample in a study of blood T cell repertoires in COVID-19. Sequencing used immunoSEQ multiplex PCR; TCRdb keeps in-frame clones, though not all of them. The profile shows 70,000 to 100,000 clones, 88% of them singletons. Input material: peripheral blood. The receptors were sampled from a woman in her 70s with acute or convalescent COVID-19. CDR3s leave out the opening cysteine and the closing phenylalanine or tryptophan.

J gene | V gene | CDR3 protein
TRBJ1-6 | TRBV6-5 | ASSYAMNSPLH
TRBJ2-7 | TRBV13 | ASSISGVAYEQY
TRBJ2-1 | TRBV27 | ASSSRTSGGYNEQF
TRBJ2-4 | TRBV27 | ASSPMGPSKNIQY
TRBJ1-4 | TRBV2 | ASQGDSNEKLF
TRBJ1-5 | TRBV6-2/TRBV6-3 | ASSYTGQGSQPQH
TRBJ2-1 | TRBV3-1/TRBV3-2 | ASSQDSAGPLNEQF
TRBJ2-5 | TRBV11-2 | ASSLVVAGLEETQY
TRBJ1-1 | TRBV2 | ASSRAPNGQKMNTEAF
TRBJ2-2 | TRBV29-1 | SVVSVRGGTGELF
TRBJ2-3 | TRBV2 | ASSEVLGPYGTDTQY
TRBJ1-2 | TRBV7-9 | ASSPDRGLYGYT